The clone carrying this TCR beta chain came up a few times. As yet, its antigen is unknown. The sample belongs to a study of T-cell reconstitution after alpha-beta-depleted transplantation in children. The CDR3 consists of 14 residues. Germline CDR1 is DFQATT and CDR2 is SNEGSKA (reference sequence). The authors prepared the TCRbeta library with unique molecular identifiers. TCRdb reprocessed the PCR reads via MiXCR and lists one record per CDR3 protein. This repertoire shows 700,000 to 950,000 distinct CDR3 sequences, less than 20% found once; its top ten account for around 5%. Study-wide results and caveats: Several hundred expanded graft clones reportedly supplied alpha-beta T cells about two months after transplant. High day-60 TCRbeta diversity in some patients came from surviving recipient T cells and thymic progenitors.

The TCR comes from a male patient between 5 and 17 years old who had a stem cell transplant for acute lymphoblastic leukemia, so the T cells may come from the graft donor. The source material was PBMCs, mostly from graft donor cells, sampled 360 days after TCRalphabeta/CD19-depleted stem cell transplant. This chain connects TRBV20-1 to TRBJ2-1, with 12 bases identical to TRBD1. CDR3 nucleotide sequence: TGCAGCCCCTTGGGACAGGGGGCTGGGAATGAGCAGTTCTTC. Residues: CSPLGQGAGNEQFF.